A selection of T cell receptor beta chains follows, all from one sample in a study of Ad26.COV2.S vaccination and SARS-CoV-2 variants. Produced via immunoSEQ multiplex PCR; TCRdb's table is partial and in-frame only. The repertoire holds around 340,000 clones, 80% to 90% seen once, with approximately 4.5% in the top ten. The sample here was peripheral blood, taken in a trial of Ad26.COV2.S vaccine versus placebo. The receptors shown here come from a person aged 18-65 years who received the Ad26.COV2.S COVID-19 vaccine or a placebo. Both conserved end residues are part of each CDR3.

V gene: TRBV3-1/TRBV3-2
J gene: TRBJ1-2
CDR3 protein: CASSQGARNYGYTF

V gene: TRBV9
J gene: TRBJ2-3
CDR3 protein: CASSAPEPDTQYF

V gene: TRBV6-2/TRBV6-3
J gene: TRBJ2-2
CDR3 protein: CASSYTGRRAGELFF

V gene: TRBV25-1
J gene: TRBJ2-5
CDR3 protein: CASSERQGYQETQYF

V gene: TRBV11-2
J gene: TRBJ2-5
CDR3 protein: CASSLGLGRETQYF

V gene: TRBV28
J gene: TRBJ1-1
CDR3 protein: CASSLWGTDAEAFF

V gene: TRBV5-4
J gene: TRBJ2-3
CDR3 protein: CASSLELGQGAGDTQYF

V gene: TRBV11-2
J gene: TRBJ1-2
CDR3 protein: CASNRDRGGGGYTF

V gene: TRBV6-6
J gene: TRBJ1-2
CDR3 protein: CASSYSDSFYGYTF

V gene: TRBV11-1
J gene: TRBJ2-5
CDR3 protein: CASSLEVAGGRETQYF

V gene: TRBV7-8
J gene: TRBJ1-6
CDR3 protein: CASSLGTGKVSPLHF